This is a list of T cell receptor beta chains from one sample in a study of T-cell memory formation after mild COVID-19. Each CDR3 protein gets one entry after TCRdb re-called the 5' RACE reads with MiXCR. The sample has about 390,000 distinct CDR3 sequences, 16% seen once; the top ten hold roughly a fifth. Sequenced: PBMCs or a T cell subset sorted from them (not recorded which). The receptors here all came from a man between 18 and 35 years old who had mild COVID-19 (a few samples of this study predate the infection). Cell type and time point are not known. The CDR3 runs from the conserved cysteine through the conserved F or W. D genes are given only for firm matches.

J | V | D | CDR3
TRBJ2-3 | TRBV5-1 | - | CASRFAGVSTDTQYF
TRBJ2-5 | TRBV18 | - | CASSPPAGEGETQYF
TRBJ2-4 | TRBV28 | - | CASSLNRAKNIQYF
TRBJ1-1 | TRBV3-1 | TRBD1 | CASSPGRQGKAFF
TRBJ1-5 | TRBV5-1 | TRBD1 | CASSLGTGGGVQPQHF
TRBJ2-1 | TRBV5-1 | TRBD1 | CASSSGDRGPYNEQFF
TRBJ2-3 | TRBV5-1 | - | CASRMGADTQYF
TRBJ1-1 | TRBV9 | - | CASSARPGEAFF
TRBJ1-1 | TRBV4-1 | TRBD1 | CASSLTETGGGEAFF
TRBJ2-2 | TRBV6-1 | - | CASSERNGYTGELFF
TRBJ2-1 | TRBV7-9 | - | CASSLESTQFF
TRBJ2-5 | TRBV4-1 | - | CASSQGSRAFSETQYF
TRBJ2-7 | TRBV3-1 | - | CASMGGGSEQYF
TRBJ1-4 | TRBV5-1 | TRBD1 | CASSPRQGEEKLFF
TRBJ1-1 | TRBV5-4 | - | CASSLWGDPDTEAFF
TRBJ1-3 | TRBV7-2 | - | CASSLVYSGNTIYF
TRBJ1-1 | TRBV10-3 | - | CAIRGPLNTEDFF
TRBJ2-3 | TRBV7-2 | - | CASSPDLPDTQYF
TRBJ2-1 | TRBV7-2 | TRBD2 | CASSSAGGTYNEQFF
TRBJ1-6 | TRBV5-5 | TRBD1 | CASSGGQGVSPLHF
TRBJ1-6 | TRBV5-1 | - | CASTQTPGSSPLHF
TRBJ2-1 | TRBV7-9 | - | CAGSRGATYNEQFF
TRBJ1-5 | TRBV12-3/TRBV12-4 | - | CASSLWAAGQPQHF
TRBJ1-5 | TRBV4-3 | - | CASSLGTLSNQPQHF
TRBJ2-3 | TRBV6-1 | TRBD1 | CASSELGQGARTQYF
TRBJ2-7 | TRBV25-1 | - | CASSARGSYEQYF
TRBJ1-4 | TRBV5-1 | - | CASSFQGSGVLFF
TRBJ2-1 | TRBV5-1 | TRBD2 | CASSLAEGLAGSEQFF
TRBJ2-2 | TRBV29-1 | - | CSVVPKESRATGELFF
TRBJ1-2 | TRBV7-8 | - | CASSLEAPGLYGYTF
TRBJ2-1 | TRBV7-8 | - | CASSHPGSYNEQFF
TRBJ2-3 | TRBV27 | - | CASSPQVGTQYF
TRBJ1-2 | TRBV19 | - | CASSPDIYGYTF
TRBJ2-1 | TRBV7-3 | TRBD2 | CASSLISGGSRSSYNEQFF
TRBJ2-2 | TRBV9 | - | CASSPLGGPLNTGELFF
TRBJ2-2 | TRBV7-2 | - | CASSSTGFTGELFF
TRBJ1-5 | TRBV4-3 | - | CASSQDRSGDQPQHF
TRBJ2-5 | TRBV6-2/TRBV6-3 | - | CASTPSGGETQYF
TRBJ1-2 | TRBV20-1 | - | CSATGTLYGYTF
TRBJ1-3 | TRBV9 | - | CASSVDSFSGNTIYF
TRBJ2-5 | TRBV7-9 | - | CASSSRAPETQYF
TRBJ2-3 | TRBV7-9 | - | CASSLSRWGESTDTQYF
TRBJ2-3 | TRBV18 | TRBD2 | CASYLGTSGTDTQYF
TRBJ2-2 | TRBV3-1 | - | CASSLGRGAGELFF
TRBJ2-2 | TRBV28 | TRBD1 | CASSRYRGANTGELFF
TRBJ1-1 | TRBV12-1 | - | CASSCQGGPLVAFF
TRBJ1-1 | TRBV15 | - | CATSRLPENTEAFF
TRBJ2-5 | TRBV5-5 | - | CASSSSWGQETQYF
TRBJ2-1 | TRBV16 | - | CASSVGGPKLF
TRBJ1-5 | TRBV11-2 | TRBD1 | CASSLGTGPQPQHF